The T cell receptor beta chain under discussion was sequenced for a study of neoadjuvant anti-PD-1 for oral cavity cancer. Study as a whole: Patients mostly received three to four biweekly nivolumab doses at 3 mg/kg before surgery. Patients without progression got a fourth dose around day 43. Study-level points and caveats: PBMC Gini-index clonality exceeded responders' in non-responders post-nivolumab.

The germline CDR1 and CDR2 sequences are SEHNR and FQNEAQ (reference sequence). The V and J ends lost 4 bases and 2 bases respectively, with 12 bases between them. CDR3 size: 15 residues. In its sample, this clone was seen a few times. What it binds is unknown. Generated by immunoSEQ multiplex PCR, the TCRdb table keeps only in-frame clones and is missing some. This table has around 81,000 clones, approximately 80% appearing once. The receptor comes from a person between 35 and 79 years old with oral cavity squamous cell carcinoma. The sample in question was PBMCs, obtained before nivolumab (anti-PD-1) treatment. The J gene is TRBJ1-3, the V gene TRBV7-9; no clear D gene. The CDR3 spells CASSWNDAPGNTIYF. CDR3 sequence (DNA): TGTGCCAGCAGCTGGAACGACGCGCCTGGAAACACCATATATTTT.